The 15 T cell receptor beta chains given below trace back to one sample, sequenced in a study of CD8 T cells in Susac syndrome. RNA was extracted with the RNeasy kit, and a quantity of about 0.45 to 1 ug was reverse transcribed using random hexamers. Via MiXCR, TCRdb re-called the immunoSEQ multiplex PCR reads, giving one row per CDR3 protein. The sample includes about 210,000 distinct CDR3 sequences, 80% to 95% of them seen just once. Source material: CD4+ T cells from PBMCs. Receptors originate from a human donor in good health.

The V call is TRBV3-1, the J call TRBJ2-5, with 8 bases matching TRBD1. V lost 5 bases to trimming and J lost 5 bases; unmatched junction nucleotides: 10. The CDR3 is made up of 15 amino acids. The V gene's germline CDR1 is LGHDT and CDR2 YNNKEL (reference sequence). The CDR3 DNA is TGTGCCAGCAGCTTCCGACAGGGGATCCGGGAGACCCAGTACTTC. It codes for CASSFRQGIRETQYF.

The chain uses TRBV9 and TRBJ1-2; 7 nucleotides agree with TRBD1. Trimming took 3 bases from V and 8 from J; bases not matched to a gene: 4. The CDR3 length is 12 residues. Germline loops: CDR1 SGDLS, CDR2 YYNGEE. The CDR3 DNA sequence: TGTGCCAGCAGCGCGACAGGGCGAGGCTACACCTTC. It yields the protein CASSATGRGYTF.

The V call is TRBV5-1, the J call TRBJ2-1; 9 nucleotides agree with TRBD2. The V gene end was trimmed by 4 bases and the J gene end by 7 bases; junction bases not matched to a gene: 18. The germline gives CDR1 SGHRS, CDR2 YFSETQ. This CDR3 spans 18 amino acids. The CDR3 loop reads CASSPYLSGGPQGNEQFF. The CDR3 nucleotides read TGCGCCAGCAGCCCGTACCTTAGCGGGGGACCTCAGGGAAATGAGCAGTTCTTC.

The rearrangement uses TRBV7-2 and TRBJ2-5, with TRBD2 matching over 9 bases. Germline-derived CDR1 and CDR2 are SGHTA and FQGNSA. Unmatched junction bases numbered 9, after V lost 5 bases and J lost 5 bases. The CDR3 runs to 15 residues. CDR3 sequence: CASSLDPSGGETQYF. CDR3 DNA: TGTGCCAGCAGCCTCGACCCCAGCGGGGGGGAGACCCAGTACTTC.

The chain has TRBV23-1 and TRBJ1-2; D is uncertain. TRBV23-1 is an ORF for which the function is uncertain. The CDR3 length is 17 residues. V was shortened by 0 bases and J by 4 bases, with 18 bases between the two germline ends. The CDR3 region is CASSQSGGFGRVYGYTF. The CDR3 DNA follows: TGCGCCAGCAGTCAATCTGGTGGGTTTGGCAGAGTCTATGGCTACACCTTC.

This chain uses TRBV5-4 with TRBJ1-1; possible D gene TRBD1, 6 bases. V lost 4 bases and J 2 bases, leaving 15 bases between the germline ends. Germline CDR1 is SGHNT and CDR2 is YYREEE (reference sequence). This CDR3 contains 15 residues. Here the CDR3 DNA reads TGTGCCAGCAGCCGGGGGGGCCCCATAAACACTGAAGCTTTCTTT. This codes for CASSRGGPINTEAFF.

The gene calls are TRBV24-1 and TRBJ2-3, with TRBD2 as a possible D gene (6 bases). The germline V gene has CDR1 KGHDR and CDR2 SFDVKD. V was pared by 0 bases and J by 4 bases, with 10 bases between. CDR3 length equals 15 residues. The CDR3 region is CATSDLQTGADTQYF. The CDR3 nucleotides are TGTGCCACCAGTGATTTGCAAACGGGGGCAGATACGCAGTATTTT.

The rearrangement links TRBV18 to TRBJ1-5; D not resolved. In germline, CDR1 is KGHSH, CDR2 LQKENI. With 3 bases removed from V and 9 bases from J, the gap between germline ends came to 12 bases. CDR3 length equals 13 residues. CDR3 DNA: TGTGCCAGCTCACCCCAGGCCTCGAGGCCCCAGCATTTT. Encoded protein: CASSPQASRPQHF. The full variable domain, in which reference TRBV18 and TRBJ1-5 provide the parts outside the CDR3, is NAGVMQNPRHLVRRRGQEARLRCSPMKGHSHVYWYRQLPEEGLKFMVYLQKENIIDESGMPKERFSAEFPKEGPSILRIQQVVRGDSAAYFCASSPQASRPQHFGDGTRLSIL.

The chain links TRBV5-1 to TRBJ1-1; perhaps TRBD1 as D (5 bases). This CDR3 is built from 14 residues. Trimming removed 6 bases at V and 0 bases at J, with 12 bases between. Germline CDR1 and CDR2: SGHRS and YFSETQ. The DNA of the CDR3 is TGCGCCAGCAATGTCGGGGCCATGAACACTGAAGCTTTCTTT. Residues: CASNVGAMNTEAFF.

The chain employs TRBV14 and TRBJ2-2; D gene unclear. The V end was cut by 2 bases, the J end by 0 bases, with 13 bases between. The CDR3 spans 17 residues. Germline-derived CDR1 and CDR2 are SGHDN and FVKESK. CDR3 bases: TGTGCCAGCAGCCAATTGAGAATAAGAGCGAACACCGGGGAGCTGTTTTTT. This gives the protein CASSQLRIRANTGELFF. Using reference TRBV14 and TRBJ2-2 for the parts outside the CDR3, the full variable domain is EAGVTQFPSHSVIEKGQTVTLRCDPISGHDNLYWYRRVMGKEIKFLLHFVKESKQDESGMPNNRFLAERTGGTYSTLKVQPAELEDSGVYFCASSQLRIRANTGELFFGEGSRLTVL.

The chain is built from TRBV4-1 and TRBJ2-1, with 8 bases aligning to TRBD2. Germline CDR1 and CDR2: MGHRA and YSYEKL. V dropped 0 bases and J dropped 6; count of bases not matched to a gene: 7. The CDR3 has 16 amino acids. For the CDR3, the DNA is TGCGCCAGCAGCCAAGATCGGGGGGGGAGCCTCAATGAGCAGTTCTTC. This codes for CASSQDRGGSLNEQFF.

This chain connects TRBV6-5 to TRBJ1-1; 8 nucleotides align to TRBD1. Germline V gene sequence: CDR1 MNHEY, CDR2 SVGAGI. CDR3 length: 16 residues. Unmatched junction bases numbered 14, after V lost 4 bases and J lost 7 bases. The CDR3 nucleotides are TGTGCCAGCAGTTCACATCTCACAGGGGGAAGAAATGAAGCTTTCTTT. Encoded protein: CASSSHLTGGRNEAFF.

This sequence joins TRBV12-3 or TRBV12-4 and TRBJ1-6; no clear D gene. V shed 4 bases and J shed 2 bases, with 3 bases lying between them. CDR3 length: 13 residues. The CDR3 loop reads CASSWTYNSPLHF. The CDR3 DNA is TGTGCCAGCAGTTGGACCTATAATTCACCCCTCCACTTT.

This chain links TRBV5-8 with TRBJ2-2; D uncertain. Trimming took 0 bases from V and 4 from J, leaving 10 bases between them. Germline V lookup: CDR1 SGHTS, CDR2 YDEGEE. The CDR3 runs to 15 residues. This CDR3 is CASSLAPTVTGELFF. The CDR3, as DNA: TGTGCCAGCAGCTTGGCTCCGACTGTCACCGGGGAGCTGTTTTTT.

The chain links TRBV5-1 to TRBJ2-7, with a weak D call TRBD1 (5 bases). V lost 0 bases and J 4 bases, leaving 8 bases between the germline ends. Germline V CDR1 and CDR2: SGHRS, YFSETQ. CDR3 length: 13 residues. CDR3 bases: TGCGCCAGCAGCTTGGGACAGAGGTACGAGCAGTACTTC. Its protein product is CASSLGQRYEQYF.